This T cell receptor (beta chain) emerged from a study of CD4+ T cells in melanoma. The protocol was immunoSEQ multiplex PCR, while the TCRdb copy is restricted to in-frame clones and leaves out a portion. This table has about 140,000 clones, about 93% appearing once. Concerning this clone itself: No antigen is known for it.

The V end lost 3 bases, the J end lost 5 bases, and 4 bases lay between the germline ends. Germline V gene lookup returns CDR1 SNHLY and CDR2 FYNNEI. The CDR3 contains 11 residues. Study-wide findings and caveats: In melanoma, neoantigen-specific CD4+ T cells reportedly differed in differentiation state.

The receptor was isolated from a human donor with melanoma. This chain joins TRBV2 and TRBJ2-5; D unresolved. CDR3 region: CASSEFETQYF. The DNA of the CDR3 is TGTGCCAGCAGTGAGTTTGAGACCCAGTACTTC.